This passage covers 30 T cell receptor beta chains from one sample sequenced in a study of Graves' ophthalmopathy and Graves' hyperthyroidism. Amplification from RNA transcripts yielded the TCR beta CDR3 regions. RT-PCR in the first round used HTBI primers; a second-round multiplex PCR followed. One entry per CDR3 protein results from TCRdb running MiXCR on the multiplex PCR reads. The sample has over a million distinct CDR3 sequences, approximately 35% seen once. Source material: peripheral blood or thyroid tissue (not recorded which). The receptors come from an adult man with Graves' hyperthyroidism.

A single count supports this clonotype. This chain connects TRBV20-1 to TRBJ2-6; D not certain. Trimming cost V 6 bases and J 2 bases, with 8 bases left between them. CDR3 length: 13 residues. The germline V gene encodes CDR1 DFQATT and CDR2 SNEGSKA (reference sequence). The CDR3: CSAPGAGANVLTF. The CDR3 nucleotides are TGCAGTGCACCAGGTGCTGGGGCCAACGTCCTGACTTTC.

The chain is built from TRBV6-5 and TRBJ1-5; D is unresolved. Trimming removed 5 bases at V and 2 bases at J, with 13 bases between. The CDR3 is made up of 15 amino acids. Germline V lookup: CDR1 MNHEY, CDR2 SVGAGI. The CDR3 loop is CASSEMALGNQPQHF. In DNA, the CDR3 is TGTGCCAGCAGTGAAATGGCCCTAGGCAATCAGCCCCAGCATTTT.

The V and J genes are TRBV2 and TRBJ1-5; possible D gene TRBD1, 6 bases. Trimming shortened V by 5 bases and J by 1 base, and 15 bases separated the two germline ends. Germline V lookup: CDR1 SNHLY, CDR2 FYNNEI. The CDR3 runs 16 residues. This chain's CDR3 is CASSIGGFGSNQPQHF. For the CDR3, the DNA is TGTGCCAGCAGTATAGGGGGATTCGGGAGCAATCAGCCCCAGCATTTT.

This clonotype was seen repeatedly, ten times or more. The chain recombines TRBV15 with TRBJ1-6; perhaps TRBD1 as D (5 bases). The CDR3 length is 20 residues. Trimming cost V 3 bases and J 0 bases, with 21 bases left between them. CDR1 is LNHNV, CDR2 YYDKDF, per germline (reference sequence). DNA of the CDR3: TGTGCCACCAGCAGGACTAGCCGGGACCGTCTAAGCTCCTATAATTCACCCCTCCACTTT. Residues: CATSRTSRDRLSSYNSPLHF.

The V call is TRBV29-1, the J call TRBJ2-5; 8 bases match TRBD2. The CDR3 has 13 residues. In germline, CDR1 is SQVTM, CDR2 ANQGSEA. V gave up 6 bases and J gave up 5 bases; unmatched junction bases: 8. The CDR3 region has the DNA TGCAGCGTAAACACAGCGGGGGTGGAGACCCAGTACTTC. This encodes CSVNTAGVETQYF.

This clonotype was recorded a few times. V and J are TRBV2 and TRBJ2-5, with TRBD2 identical over 14 bases. CDR1 and CDR2 (germline): SNHLY, FYNNEI. V lost 1 base and J lost 4; bases outside the gene matches: 8. CDR3 size: 18 residues. This chain's CDR3 is CASSEGGLAGALGETQYF. The CDR3 DNA is TGTGCCAGCAGTGAAGGGGGACTAGCGGGAGCCCTAGGAGAGACCCAGTACTTC. Complete variable domain (other parts from reference TRBV2 and TRBJ2-5): EPEVTQTPSHQVTQMGQEVILRCVPISNHLYFYWYRQILGQKVEFLVSFYNNEISEKSEIFDDQFSVERPDGSNFTLKIRSTKLEDSAMYFCASSEGGLAGALGETQYFGPGTRLLVL.

This clonotype showed up just once. The V gene is TRBV4-1, the J gene TRBJ2-5; the match to TRBD2 covers 13 bases. The J call is in doubt because the DNA end fits TRBJ2-7 better. Germline V CDR1 and CDR2: MGHRA, YSYEKL. CDR3 length equals 18 residues. The CDR3 DNA is TGCGCCAGCAGCCAAGTTCTCAGACTAGCGGGGGGATCCTACGAGCAGTACTTC. Protein product: CASSQVLRLAGGSYEQYF.

Here the CDR3 reads CASSDQTNSNQPQHF. The CDR3 DNA sequence: TGTGCCAGCAGCGATCAAACAAATAGCAATCAGCCCCAGCATTTT. J is TRBJ1-5 and V is TRBV2; D call uncertain. The CDR3 extends over 15 amino acids. The V gene lost 6 bases and the J gene lost 0 bases, with 12 bases spanning the gap. In germline, CDR1 is SNHLY, CDR2 FYNNEI.

Remarks on this clonotype: This sequence may be a read error, since a much larger clone differs from it by one base. The rearrangement uses TRBV6-5 and TRBJ1-2; TRBD1 aligns across 7 bases. The ends lost 10 bases at V and 0 bases at J; junction bases unmatched: 5. The CDR3 extends over 13 amino acids. CDR1 is MNHEY, CDR2 SVGAGI, per germline. The CDR3 bases are TGTGCCATCCGGACAGGACCTAACTATGGCTACACCTTC. This codes for CAIRTGPNYGYTF.

This clonotype was recorded a few times. The chain joins TRBV12-3 or TRBV12-4 to TRBJ1-2; no firm D call. Trimming removed 0 bases from V and 0 bases from J, with 5 bases in between. The CDR3 is made up of 14 amino acids. CDR3 amino acids: CASSLALTNYGYTF. CDR3 coding DNA: TGTGCCAGCAGTTTAGCGCTAACTAACTATGGCTACACCTTC.

This clonotype was seen many times. The chain joins TRBV6-5 to TRBJ2-5, with TRBD1 as a possible D gene (6 bases). V lost 4 bases, J lost 2 bases, and 11 bases lay in between. From germline, CDR1 is MNHEY and CDR2 SVGAGI. The CDR3 consists of 14 residues. CDR3 residues: CASSSGTQQETQYF. CDR3 bases: TGTGCCAGCAGTTCCGGGACACAGCAAGAGACCCAGTACTTC.

This clonotype has a single count. At one end, the junction sequence differs from germline, possibly due to a read error. The CDR3 here is CASAAGDRTYEQYF. In DNA, the CDR3 is TGTGCCAGCGCAGCTGGGGACAGAACCTACGAGCAGTACTTC. The chain joins TRBV10-1 to TRBJ2-7; 7 bases agree with TRBD1. The CDR3 consists of 14 residues. CDR1 and CDR2 (germline): WNHNN, SYGVQD (reference sequence).

The sample holds many counts of this clonotype. The J gene is TRBJ2-7, the V gene TRBV7-9; TRBD1 matches at 9 bases. The germline gives CDR1 SEHNR, CDR2 FQNEAQ (reference sequence). J was trimmed by 5 bases and V by 5 bases; bases with no gene match: 10. CDR3 length: 15 residues. The CDR3 protein is CASSHTGTGIDEQYF. In DNA form, the CDR3 reads TGTGCCAGCAGCCACACCGGGACAGGGATCGACGAGCAGTACTTC.

This chain connects TRBV11-2 to TRBJ1-3; no clear D. CDR1 and CDR2 (germline): SGHAT, FQNNGV. V lost 1 base, J lost 1 base, and 17 bases lay in between. This CDR3 has 18 residues. CDR3 region: CASSLVARGSGSGNTIYF. The CDR3 region has the DNA TGTGCCAGCAGCTTAGTGGCTAGAGGGTCAGGTTCTGGAAACACCATATATTTT.

This clonotype was picked up many times. The chain links TRBV7-8 to TRBJ2-7; tentatively, D is TRBD2 (6 bases). The CDR3 is 14 residues long. CDR1 is SGHVS, CDR2 FQNEAQ, per germline. Trimming pared 3 bases from V and 4 bases from J, leaving 13 bases between. CDR3 sequence: CASSFRTAGYEQYF. The DNA of the CDR3 is TGTGCCAGCAGCTTTCGTACGGCGGGATACGAGCAGTACTTC.

This clonotype has a count of ten or more. The V gene is TRBV7-6, the J gene TRBJ2-5; a weak D match, TRBD2 (5 bases). V lost 1 base and J lost 5, with 11 bases in between. The CDR3 runs 14 residues. The germline CDR1 and CDR2 sequences are SGHVS and FNYEAQ. The CDR3 reads CASSLDWRGETQYF. The CDR3 coding sequence is TGTGCCAGCAGCTTAGACTGGCGCGGGGAGACCCAGTACTTC.

The chain employs TRBV20-1 and TRBJ2-3; D gene ambiguous. Germline CDR1 and CDR2: DFQATT and SNEGSKA (reference sequence). V dropped 1 base and J dropped 3 bases, with 8 bases sitting between them. This CDR3 region has 13 residues. CDR3 DNA sequence: TGCAGTGCTAGAGTCCCTCCGACAGATACGCAGTATTTT. As protein: CSARVPPTDTQYF.

This clonotype was recorded a few times. This chain links TRBV7-2 with TRBJ2-7; 7 nucleotides agree with TRBD1. The V gene's germline CDR1 is SGHTA and CDR2 FQGNSA. The junction had 12 bases not matched to a gene; V was cut back by 3 bases and J by 7 bases. This CDR3 spans 15 amino acids. The CDR3 DNA sequence: TGTGCCAGCAGCTTGGCCGGGACAGCCGAGGAGGAGCAGTACTTC. The encoded protein is CASSLAGTAEEEQYF.

The chain joins TRBV7-2 to TRBJ2-5; 8 bases fit TRBD2. With V trimmed by 3 bases and J by 3 bases, 12 bases remained unmatched. Germline CDR1 SGHTA, CDR2 FQGNSA. CDR3 length: 17 amino acids. The DNA of the CDR3 is TGTGCCAGCAGCTTGGGGCTGCGGGGGGAATTCAAAGAGACCCAGTACTTC. It codes for CASSLGLRGEFKETQYF. Filled out from reference TRBV7-2 and TRBJ2-5, the complete variable domain reads GAGVSQSPSNKVTEKGKDVELRCDPISGHTALYWYRQSLGQGLEFLIYFQGNSAPDKSGLPSDRFSAERTGGSVSTLTIQRTQQEDSAVYLCASSLGLRGEFKETQYFGPGTRLLVL.

The chain joins TRBV6-5 to TRBJ2-2, with 10 bases matching TRBD2. The V gene end was trimmed by 7 bases and the J gene end by 4 bases; junction bases not matched to a gene: 15. The CDR3 contains 18 residues. CDR1 is MNHEY and CDR2 is SVGAGI in the germline V gene. The DNA of the CDR3 is TGTGCCAGCACCCTCATCCAGGCGGCTAGCGGGAGCACCGGGGAGCTGTTTTTT. Its protein is CASTLIQAASGSTGELFF.

As concerns this clonotype: One junction end does not reproduce the germline sequence, and a read error may be involved. This chain links TRBV10-3 with TRBJ2-2; the D gene is possibly TRBD1 (6 bases). Per the germline V gene, CDR1 is ENHRY and CDR2 is SYGVKD. The CDR3 spans 14 residues. Here the CDR3 DNA reads TGTGCCAGCAGTCACCAGGGGCGGACCGGGGAGCTGTTTTTT. Its protein is CASSHQGRTGELFF.

The chain joins TRBV4-2 to TRBJ2-7; 9 nucleotides match TRBD2. The CDR3 consists of 17 residues. J was trimmed by 7 bases and V by 2 bases; bases with no gene match: 15. The germline V gene encodes CDR1 LGHNA and CDR2 YNFKEQ. In DNA form, the CDR3 reads TGTGCCAGCAGCCAAACTAACCAATTAGCGGGAGTGAGGGAGCAGTACTTC. It translates to CASSQTNQLAGVREQYF.

This clonotype was recorded many times. A read error may produce the germline difference seen at one junction end. This chain uses TRBV11-2 with TRBJ1-2, with D hard to call. Germline V gives CDR1 SGHAT, CDR2 FQNNGV. The CDR3 loop spans 12 amino acids. This CDR3 is CASSVEVVGYTF. CDR3 nucleotide sequence: TGTGCCAGCAGCGTAGAAGTAGTAGGCTACACCTTC. Full variable domain (outside the CDR3, taken from reference TRBV11-2 and TRBJ1-2): EAGVAQSPRYKIIEKRQSVAFWCNPISGHATLYWYQQILGQGPKLLIQFQNNGVVDDSQLPKDRFSAERLKGVDSTLKIQPAKLEDSAVYLCASSVEVVGYTFGSGTRLTVV.

The chain is built from TRBV7-9 and TRBJ1-2; D might be TRBD1 (6 bases). Germline V gene sequence: CDR1 SEHNR, CDR2 FQNEAQ (reference sequence). V lost 3 bases and J lost 4, with 9 bases in between. This CDR3 is 13 amino acids long. CDR3 residues: CASSFRDTYGYTF. CDR3 nucleotides: TGTGCCAGCAGCTTCCGGGACACCTATGGCTACACCTTC.

This clonotype was seen a single time. The chain employs TRBV20-1 and TRBJ1-5, with D perhaps matching TRBD1 (5 bases). Trimming removed 3 bases at V and 0 bases at J, with 12 bases between. Per the germline V gene, CDR1 is DFQATT and CDR2 is SNEGSKA (reference sequence). The CDR3 extends over 15 amino acids. CDR3 nucleotide sequence: TGCAGTGCTAGGGATTGGGGCATTAGCAATCAGCCCCAGCATTTT. This encodes CSARDWGISNQPQHF.

CDR3 nucleotide sequence: TGTGCCAGCAGCTTGTCGGGAAGGGGGGTTGGGTCGGCCCTCCACTTT. Encoded protein: CASSLSGRGVGSALHF. V and J are TRBV7-2 and TRBJ1-6; tentatively, D is TRBD1 (6 bases). This CDR3 spans 16 amino acids. V lost 3 bases, J lost 14 bases, and 23 bases lay in between. CDR1 is SGHTA, CDR2 FQGNSA, per germline.

This clonotype appeared many times. The chain links TRBV7-2 to TRBJ1-2, with D hard to call. Germline V gene lookup returns CDR1 SGHTA and CDR2 FQGNSA. V was clipped by 5 bases and J by 4 bases, with 17 bases between them. The CDR3 is 15 amino acids. For the CDR3, the DNA is TGTGCCAGCAGCCTACGACTGGGAGTGTTCTATGGCTACACCTTC. As protein: CASSLRLGVFYGYTF.

The CDR3 sequence: CASSIGREQYF. The CDR3 region has the DNA TGTGCCAGCAGTATCGGAAGAGAACAGTACTTC. The chain uses TRBV12-3 or TRBV12-4 and TRBJ2-7; D not resolved. With 5 bases removed from V and 10 bases from J, the gap between germline ends came to 12 bases. CDR3 length equals 11 residues.

Details on this clonotype: The junction does not match germline at one end; this may be a read error. The chain carries TRBV7-2 and TRBJ2-5; no reliable D call. Per the germline V gene, CDR1 is SGHTA and CDR2 is FQGNSA. The CDR3 extends over 13 amino acids. The CDR3 DNA sequence: TGTGCCGGCAGCTTAGGCAGGCAAGAGACCCAGTACTTC. This sequence encodes CAGSLGRQETQYF.

The V call is TRBV9, the J call TRBJ2-7; 7 bases are a match to TRBD2. Germline CDR1 SGDLS, CDR2 YYNGEE. This CDR3 is 14 amino acids long. V shed 4 bases and J 3 bases; nucleotides not matched to a gene: 7. CDR3 DNA: TGTGCCAGCAGCCCGTGGGACTACAACTACGAGCAGTACTTC. This encodes CASSPWDYNYEQYF.